The 30 T cell receptor beta chains below come from one sample, sequenced in a study of blood T cell repertoires in COVID-19. The method was immunoSEQ multiplex PCR; TCRdb's version includes in-frame clones alone and lacks a portion of them. The sample lists some 28,000 clones; more than 70% were seen once. Sequenced sample: peripheral blood. The receptors were sampled from a human donor in a cohort sampled during active COVID-19.

This clone came up once. J is TRBJ2-7 and V is TRBV6-1; D possibly corresponds to TRBD1 (5 bases). From germline, CDR1 is MNHNS and CDR2 SASEGT. This CDR3 is built from 15 residues. Trimming left V 1 base short and J 4 bases short, with 14 bases between. The CDR3 sequence: CASSEGWGYRYEQYF. The CDR3 coding sequence is TGTGCCAGCAGTGAAGGGTGGGGCTACAGGTACGAGCAGTACTTC.

V usage is TRBV5-1 and J usage is TRBJ1-1; 10 positions agree with TRBD1. Germline assignment: CDR1 SGHRS and CDR2 YFSETQ. The V and J ends lost 4 bases and 8 bases, in that order; junction bases with no gene match: 5. The CDR3 loop spans 13 amino acids. The CDR3, as DNA: TGCGCCAGCAGCCGGGACAGGGGAGGGGAAGCTTTCTTT. It specifies CASSRDRGGEAFF.

A word on this clone: One end of the junction does not line up with germline, which may come from a read error. The V call is TRBV7-9, the J call TRBJ2-3; 11 bases agree with TRBD2. The CDR3 extends over 14 amino acids. The germline CDR1 and CDR2 sequences are SEHNR and FQNEAQ (reference sequence). CDR3 sequence reads: CASRLAGGTDTQYF. The CDR3 nucleotides are TGTGCCAGCAGATTAGCGGGGGGGACAGATACGCAGTATTTT.

V is TRBV7-2 and J is TRBJ2-7; 7 positions match TRBD1. This CDR3 is 15 amino acids long. The germline V gene has CDR1 SGHTA and CDR2 FQGNSA. V dropped 4 bases and J dropped 2; count of bases not matched to a gene: 8. The CDR3 sequence: CASSSPGTVAYEQYF. Written as DNA, the CDR3 is TGTGCCAGCAGCTCCCCAGGGACAGTTGCCTACGAGCAGTACTTC.

The chain uses TRBV4-2 and TRBJ2-7; a weak D match, TRBD2 (6 bases). The germline gives CDR1 LGHNA, CDR2 YNFKEQ. Trimming took off 1 base at V and 0 bases at J, with 13 bases between the two ends. CDR3 size: 16 residues. The CDR3 is CASSQGGVLGSYEQYF. CDR3 sequence (DNA): TGTGCCAGCAGCCAAGGGGGGGTCCTCGGCTCCTACGAGCAGTACTTC.

V is TRBV6-5 and J is TRBJ1-1; D is possibly TRBD1 (6 bases). From germline, CDR1 is MNHEY and CDR2 SVGAGI. CDR3 size: 11 residues. The germline V and J ends were trimmed by 6 bases and 8 bases, with 10 bases remaining between them. This CDR3 is CASRGTGEAFF. CDR3 DNA sequence: TGTGCCAGCAGGGGAACAGGGGAAGCTTTCTTT.

The chain is built from TRBV5-4 and TRBJ2-2; 8 nucleotides align to TRBD2. The ends lost 1 base at V and 2 bases at J; junction bases unmatched: 1. The CDR3 loop spans 15 amino acids. Germline values: CDR1 SGHNT, CDR2 YYREEE (reference sequence). The CDR3 protein is CASSLLAGNTGELFF. The CDR3 DNA sequence: TGTGCCAGCAGCTTGCTAGCGGGTAACACCGGGGAGCTGTTTTTT.

The rearrangement joins TRBV5-5 to TRBJ2-5; the D is unclear. CDR1 is SGHKS and CDR2 is YYEKEE in the germline V gene (reference sequence). V was shortened by 2 bases and J by 5 bases, with 16 bases between the two germline ends. The CDR3 is 15 amino acids. The CDR3, as DNA: TGTGCCAGCAGCTTTACAGTTTTAGTTAAGGAGACCCAGTACTTC. This encodes CASSFTVLVKETQYF.

The chain uses TRBV5-1 and TRBJ2-1, with 7 bases matching TRBD2. The CDR3 sequence is 15 residues long. The germline gives CDR1 SGHRS, CDR2 YFSETQ. The ends lost 0 bases at V and 13 bases at J; junction bases unmatched: 13. The CDR3 sequence: CASSLGTGSGDPQFF. In nucleotides, the CDR3 is TGCGCCAGCAGCTTGGGGACCGGCAGCGGGGACCCCCAGTTCTTC.

The rearrangement links TRBV19 to TRBJ1-3, with D unclear. Trimming pared 9 bases from V and 1 base from J, leaving 13 bases between. This CDR3 region has 14 residues. CDR1 is LNHDA, CDR2 SQIVND, per germline (reference sequence). The CDR3 DNA reads TGTGCCAGCTTCCTCACGACTTCTGGAAACACCATATATTTT. Amino acid sequence: CASFLTTSGNTIYF.

V and J are TRBV28 and TRBJ1-5; unclear D gene. This CDR3 comprises 12 residues. Trimming stripped 2 bases from V and 6 bases from J, with 5 bases between. Germline V lookup: CDR1 MDHEN, CDR2 SYDVKM. The CDR3 here is CASSLELQPQHF. The CDR3 nucleotides are TGTGCCAGCAGTTTAGAGCTTCAGCCCCAGCATTTT.

The CDR3 DNA is TGCGCCAGCAGCCCCAGGGAAGGGTATGGCTACACCTTC. It encodes CASSPREGYGYTF. V and J are TRBV4-1 and TRBJ1-2; weak D call: TRBD1 (5 bases). The germline gives CDR1 MGHRA, CDR2 YSYEKL. The CDR3 is 13 amino acids. V lost 4 bases to trimming and J lost 5 bases, with 11 bases between them.

J is TRBJ2-7 and V is TRBV2; 9 bases map to TRBD1. This CDR3 region has 15 residues. V trimming: 6 bases; J trimming: 4 bases; junction bases outside the gene matches: 10. Germline loops: CDR1 SNHLY, CDR2 FYNNEI. This CDR3 reads CASSKTGTGMYEQYF. The CDR3 DNA follows: TGTGCCAGCAGCAAGACCGGGACAGGGATGTACGAGCAGTACTTC.

This chain links TRBV2 with TRBJ2-1; D gene ambiguous. Per germline, CDR1 SNHLY and CDR2 FYNNEI. The CDR3 spans 14 residues. Trimming shortened V by 6 bases and J by 5 bases, and 14 bases separated the two germline ends. The CDR3 DNA follows: TGTGCCAGCAGGAGCATCCAATTAAACAATGAGCAGTTCTTC. Its protein product is CASRSIQLNNEQFF.

The chain joins TRBV7-3 to TRBJ2-5; 8 bases align to TRBD2. The CDR3 is made up of 17 amino acids. CDR1 is SGHTA, CDR2 FQGTGA, per germline. V lost 5 bases and J lost 3; bases outside the gene matches: 14. In DNA form, the CDR3 reads TGTGCCAGCAGCGCCTCGTTTGGAGCGGGGGAGAAAGAGACCCAGTACTTC. Translated: CASSASFGAGEKETQYF.

The rearrangement uses TRBV7-2 and TRBJ2-5; 8 bases map to TRBD2. CDR1 is SGHTA, CDR2 FQGNSA, per germline. V dropped 4 bases and J dropped 5; count of bases not matched to a gene: 9. This CDR3 has 15 residues. The CDR3: CASSSTGGKYETQYF. The CDR3 coding sequence is TGTGCCAGCAGCTCGACGGGGGGGAAGTATGAGACCCAGTACTTC.

This sequence joins TRBV3-1 (or the pseudogene TRBV3-2) and TRBJ1-2; 11 positions match TRBD1. The V segment lost 1 base and the J segment 5 bases; nucleotides outside the gene matches: 3. Per germline, CDR1 LGHDT and CDR2 YNNKEL (reference sequence). This CDR3 has 15 residues. CDR3 nucleotides: TGTGCCAGCAGCCAAGTGGGGACAGGGGGATATGGCTACACCTTC. The encoded protein is CASSQVGTGGYGYTF.

The V and J genes are TRBV19 and TRBJ1-3; 8 nucleotides line up with TRBD1. The germline V gene has CDR1 LNHDA and CDR2 SQIVND (reference sequence). V shed 10 bases, J shed 5 bases, and the junction held 7 bases outside the gene matches. CDR3 size: 13 residues. The CDR3 DNA reads as TGTGCCACCAGACAGGGGTTTAGAAACACCATATATTTT. It is translated as CATRQGFRNTIYF.

The CDR3 sequence is CASSYSGGTYGYTF. CDR3 sequence (DNA): TGTGCCAGCAGTTACTCCGGGGGGACGTATGGCTACACCTTC. The V call is TRBV6-5, the J call TRBJ1-2; TRBD1 might be the D (5 bases). The germline V gene encodes CDR1 MNHEY and CDR2 SVGAGI. This CDR3 has 14 residues. The germline V and J ends were trimmed by 0 bases and 5 bases, with 10 bases remaining between them.

The J gene is TRBJ2-2, the V gene TRBV7-9, with 7 bases fitting TRBD1. CDR3 length: 15 amino acids. Germline V gene sequence: CDR1 SEHNR, CDR2 FQNEAQ (reference sequence). Losses at the gene ends were 7 bases for V and 1 base for J; bases not matched to a gene: 6. CDR3 loop: CASNEGAVNTGELFF. The CDR3 DNA is TGTGCCAGCAACGAGGGGGCCGTGAACACCGGGGAGCTGTTTTTT. Looking up the rest from reference TRBV7-9 and TRBJ2-2 gives the full variable domain: DTGVSQNPRHKITKRGQNVTFRCDPISEHNRLYWYRQTLGQGPEFLTYFQNEAQLEKSRLLSDRFSAERPKGSFSTLEIQRTEQGDSAMYLCASNEGAVNTGELFFGEGSRLTVL.

This chain joins TRBV7-6 and TRBJ1-2; maybe TRBD1 (5 bases). CDR3 length equals 19 residues. Germline CDR1 and CDR2: SGHVS and FNYEAQ. The V end was cut by 4 bases, the J end by 4 bases, with 28 bases between. The CDR3: CASSSHLVGRDVRLYGYTF. CDR3 coding DNA: TGTGCCAGCAGCTCACATCTGGTGGGCAGGGATGTTCGCCTCTATGGCTACACCTTC.

This chain joins TRBV5-1 and TRBJ1-1; 7 bases are a match to TRBD1. The junction had 7 bases not matched to a gene; V was cut back by 1 base and J by 4 bases. Germline assignment: CDR1 SGHRS and CDR2 YFSETQ. CDR3 length: 15 residues. The CDR3 here is CASSLTTGAGTEAFF. The CDR3 DNA reads as TGCGCCAGCAGCTTGACTACAGGGGCGGGCACTGAAGCTTTCTTT. The complete variable domain, with remaining parts taken from reference TRBV5-1 and TRBJ1-1, reads KAGVTQTPRYLIKTRGQQVTLSCSPISGHRSVSWYQQTPGQGLQFLFEYFSETQRNKGNFPGRFSGRQFSNSRSEMNVSTLELGDSALYLCASSLTTGAGTEAFFGQGTRLTVV.

V gene TRBV6-2 or TRBV6-3 combines with J gene TRBJ2-3, with a possible D match to TRBD2 (6 bases). Looked up from germline, CDR1 is MNHEY and CDR2 is SVGEGT. V dropped 6 bases and J dropped 3 bases, with 19 bases sitting between them. The CDR3 runs 16 residues. The CDR3 here is CASSPPLAAGTDTQYF. For the CDR3, the DNA is TGTGCCAGCAGCCCTCCCCTAGCCGCGGGAACAGATACGCAGTATTTT.

The chain is built from TRBV20-1 and TRBJ1-1, with D uncertain. Germline values: CDR1 DFQATT, CDR2 SNEGSKA (reference sequence). Trimming left V 5 bases short and J 10 bases short, with 14 bases between. The CDR3 loop spans 11 amino acids. The CDR3 nucleotides are TGCAGTGCTGCCTCGAGGGTTGGAGCTTTCTTT. Its protein is CSAASRVGAFF.

The chain has TRBV4-1 and TRBJ1-1, with D uncertain. The CDR3 runs 15 residues. Germline V gene lookup returns CDR1 MGHRA and CDR2 YSYEKL. V was trimmed by 6 bases and J by 0 bases, leaving 14 bases between them. The CDR3 nucleotides read TGCGCCAGCAGTCCACACCAGGCCCTGAACACTGAAGCTTTCTTT. Translating it yields CASSPHQALNTEAFF.

V and J are TRBV4-3 and TRBJ2-1; 10 bases are shared with TRBD2. From germline, CDR1 is LGHNA and CDR2 YSLEER. CDR3 length: 17 amino acids. The junction had 7 bases not matched to a gene; V was cut back by 4 bases and J by 1 base. CDR3 residues: CASSLLSGGQSYNEQFF. The CDR3 DNA sequence: TGCGCCAGCAGCCTCCTTAGCGGGGGGCAATCCTACAATGAGCAGTTCTTC.

The V call is TRBV6-1, the J call TRBJ1-5, with unresolved D. The CDR3 sequence is 12 residues long. V lost 3 bases and J 6 bases, leaving 6 bases between the germline ends. Germline V gene data show CDR1 as MNHNS and CDR2 as SASEGT. The CDR3, as DNA: TGTGCCAGCAGTGATCGGGTTCAGCCCCAGCATTTT. Its translation is CASSDRVQPQHF.

V is TRBV3-1 (or the pseudogene TRBV3-2) and J is TRBJ1-1; D is perhaps TRBD1 (5 bases). The CDR3 runs to 16 residues. From germline, CDR1 is LGHDT and CDR2 YNNKEL (reference sequence). Trimming took 1 base from V and 4 from J, leaving 16 bases between them. CDR3 DNA sequence: TGTGCCAGCAGCCAAGGACGATGGGGCGTTGGCACTGAAGCTTTCTTT. It is translated as CASSQGRWGVGTEAFF.

This clone has just one count. The chain is built from TRBV3-1 (or the pseudogene TRBV3-2) and TRBJ2-5; 7 bases map to TRBD2. In germline, CDR1 is LGHDT, CDR2 YNNKEL (reference sequence). The CDR3 consists of 14 residues. V lost 3 bases, J lost 3 bases, and 4 bases stayed unmatched. The CDR3 sequence is CASSQGRGEETQYF. The CDR3 DNA follows: TGTGCCAGCAGCCAGGGGAGGGGTGAAGAGACCCAGTACTTC.

V is TRBV7-6 and J is TRBJ2-2; 14 bases align to TRBD2. The V segment lost 5 bases and the J segment 7 bases; nucleotides outside the gene matches: 6. This CDR3 has 16 amino acids. CDR1 SGHVS and CDR2 FNYEAQ come from the germline V gene. The CDR3 here is CASSPRTSGGHGELFF. CDR3 bases: TGTGCCAGCAGCCCCCGGACTAGCGGGGGGCACGGGGAGCTGTTTTTT.